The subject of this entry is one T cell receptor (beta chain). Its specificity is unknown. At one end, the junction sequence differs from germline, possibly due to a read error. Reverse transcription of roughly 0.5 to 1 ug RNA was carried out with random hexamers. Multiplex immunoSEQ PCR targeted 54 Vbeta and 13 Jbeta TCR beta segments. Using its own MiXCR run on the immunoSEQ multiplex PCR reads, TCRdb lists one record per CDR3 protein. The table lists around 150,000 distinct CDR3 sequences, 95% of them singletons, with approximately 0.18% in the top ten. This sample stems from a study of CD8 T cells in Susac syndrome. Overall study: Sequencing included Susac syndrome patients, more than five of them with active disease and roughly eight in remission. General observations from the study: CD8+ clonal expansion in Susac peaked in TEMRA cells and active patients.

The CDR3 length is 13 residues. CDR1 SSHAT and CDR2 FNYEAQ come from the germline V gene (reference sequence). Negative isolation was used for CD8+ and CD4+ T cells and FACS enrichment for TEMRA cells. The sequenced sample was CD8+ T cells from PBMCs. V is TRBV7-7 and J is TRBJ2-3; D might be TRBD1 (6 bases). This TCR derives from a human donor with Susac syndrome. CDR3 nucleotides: TGTGCTAGCAGCTTTGGGACAACAGATACGCAGTATTTT. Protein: CASSFGTTDTQYF.